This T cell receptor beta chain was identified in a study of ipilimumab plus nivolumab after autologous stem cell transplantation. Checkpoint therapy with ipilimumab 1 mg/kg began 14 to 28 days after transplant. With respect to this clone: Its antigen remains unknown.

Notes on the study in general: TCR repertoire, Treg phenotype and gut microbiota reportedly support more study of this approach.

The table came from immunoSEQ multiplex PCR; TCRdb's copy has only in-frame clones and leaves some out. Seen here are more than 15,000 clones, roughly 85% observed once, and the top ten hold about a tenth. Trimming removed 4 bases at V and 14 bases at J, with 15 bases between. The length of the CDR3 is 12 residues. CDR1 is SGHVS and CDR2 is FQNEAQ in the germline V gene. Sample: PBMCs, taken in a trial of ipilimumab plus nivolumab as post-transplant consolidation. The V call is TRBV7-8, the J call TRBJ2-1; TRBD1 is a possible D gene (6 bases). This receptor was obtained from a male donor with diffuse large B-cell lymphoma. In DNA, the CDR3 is TGTGCCAGCAGCTCCGGGACACCGAGGGAGTTCTTC. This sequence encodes CASSSGTPREFF. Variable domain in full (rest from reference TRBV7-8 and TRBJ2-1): GAGVSQSPRYKVAKRGQDVALRCDPISGHVSLFWYQQALGQGPEFLTYFQNEAQLDKSGLPSDRFFAERPEGSVSTLKIQRTQQEDSAVYLCASSSGTPREFFGPGTRLTVL.